A single sample is the source of the 20 T cell receptor beta chains below, sequenced in a study of CD8+ T cells in alopecia areata. RNA extraction and reverse transcription yielded cDNA as sequencing template. Using immunoSEQ multiplex PCR, the repertoire was profiled, and TCRdb retains in-frame clones only, with some absent. This table holds tens of thousands of clones, approximately 29% found once. Sample treatment: oral pan-JAK inhibitor, 5-10 mg twice daily. This specimen consisted of CD8+ T cells sorted from blood, obtained at week 4, from a patient treated with tofacitinib. The receptor source for this set is a human donor with alopecia areata.

The rearrangement uses TRBV30 and TRBJ2-1; D is perhaps TRBD1 (6 bases). V lost 2 bases and J 9 bases, leaving 11 bases between the germline ends. Germline CDR1 reads GTSNPN; CDR2 reads SVGIG (reference sequence). There are 12 residues in the CDR3. Written as DNA, the CDR3 is TGTGCCTGGAGTTCCCAGGGGATTGAGCAGTTCTTC. The encoded protein is CAWSSQGIEQFF.

The chain combines TRBV4-1 with TRBJ2-7; 9 nucleotides align to TRBD2. This CDR3 has 15 residues. Germline V gene data show CDR1 as MGHRA and CDR2 as YSYEKL. Trimming took 1 base from V and 4 from J; bases not matched to a gene: 5. CDR3 nucleotide sequence: TGCGCCAGCAGCCAAGTTAGCGGGAGTAGGTACGAGCAGTACTTC. Translating it yields CASSQVSGSRYEQYF.

The chain has TRBV2 and TRBJ2-7; no firm D call. The V gene lost 7 bases and the J gene lost 5 bases, with 6 bases spanning the gap. CDR3 length equals 10 residues. From germline, CDR1 is SNHLY and CDR2 FYNNEI. For the CDR3, the DNA is TGTGCCAGCATTCAGAACGAGCAGTACTTC. It encodes CASIQNEQYF.

V gene TRBV7-9 combines with J gene TRBJ2-5, with 8 bases that match TRBD1. Germline CDR1 reads SEHNR; CDR2 reads FQNEAQ (reference sequence). J gave up 2 bases and V 8 bases, and 10 bases lay outside the gene matches. The CDR3 covers 15 residues. The CDR3 protein is CASLPGGSGQETQYF. The CDR3 DNA is TGTGCCAGCCTTCCAGGGGGCTCGGGTCAAGAGACCCAGTACTTC. Drawing the rest from reference TRBV7-9 and TRBJ2-5, the complete variable domain is DTGVSQNPRHKITKRGQNVTFRCDPISEHNRLYWYRQTLGQGPEFLTYFQNEAQLEKSRLLSDRFSAERPKGSFSTLEIQRTEQGDSAMYLCASLPGGSGQETQYFGPGTRLLVL.

This clone showed up just a few times. This chain uses TRBV29-1 with TRBJ1-2, with D uncertain. Trimming pared 4 bases from V and 1 base from J, leaving 7 bases between. The CDR3 is 12 amino acids. Germline CDR1 reads SQVTM; CDR2 reads ANQGSEA. The DNA for the CDR3 is TGCAGCGTTGTCGACGGTAACTATGGCTACACCTTC. Its translation: CSVVDGNYGYTF. Supplemented by reference TRBV29-1 and TRBJ1-2, the full variable domain reads SAVISQKPSRDICQRGTSLTIQCQVDSQVTMMFWYRQQPGQSLTLIATANQGSEATYESGFVIDKFPISRPNLTFSTLTVSNMSPEDSSIYLCSVVDGNYGYTFGSGTRLTVV.

This clone appeared a few times. The chain is built from TRBV29-1 and TRBJ2-7; 7 positions match TRBD1. This CDR3 region has 12 residues. V dropped 7 bases and J dropped 0; count of bases not matched to a gene: 3. Germline CDR1 is SQVTM and CDR2 is ANQGSEA. CDR3 nucleotide sequence: TGCAGCGGCAGGGACAGCTCCTACGAGCAGTACTTC. The encoded protein is CSGRDSSYEQYF.

This chain uses TRBV29-1 with TRBJ2-1; TRBD2 is a possible D gene (6 bases). Trimming cost V 1 base and J 2 bases, with 12 bases left between them. Germline V CDR1 and CDR2: SQVTM, ANQGSEA. This CDR3 comprises 15 residues. The CDR3 region has the DNA TGCAGCGTTGAAGGGAGTAGCGGCCCCTACAATGAGCAGTTCTTC. Translation: CSVEGSSGPYNEQFF.

The chain links TRBV25-1 to TRBJ2-7; D is unresolved. The CDR3 loop spans 11 amino acids. Per germline, CDR1 MGHDK and CDR2 SYGVNS. Trimming stripped 0 bases from V and 10 bases from J, with 7 bases between. CDR3 sequence: CASSEYREQYF. The CDR3 DNA follows: TGTGCCAGCAGTGAATATCGAGAACAGTACTTC.

The chain is built from TRBV7-6 and TRBJ2-7; 7 bases fit TRBD2. The CDR3 has 16 residues. Unmatched junction bases numbered 12, after V lost 5 bases and J lost 2 bases. Looked up from germline, CDR1 is SGHVS and CDR2 is FNYEAQ. The CDR3 DNA follows: TGTGCCAGCAGCCCTCTGGGGGGGAGAGCGGCCTACGAGCAGTACTTC. This encodes CASSPLGGRAAYEQYF.

V gene TRBV7-3 combines with J gene TRBJ2-5; tentative D call: TRBD1 (6 bases). Germline CDR1 SGHTA, CDR2 FQGTGA. Deletions cut 2 bases from V and 1 base from J, with 8 bases between. There are 14 residues in the CDR3. Here the CDR3 reads CASSLDRFQETQYF. The CDR3 DNA is TGTGCCAGCAGCTTAGACAGGTTCCAAGAGACCCAGTACTTC.

The J gene is TRBJ2-5, the V gene TRBV28; D is ambiguous. The CDR3 contains 13 residues. The V gene lost 6 bases and the J gene lost 1 base, with 9 bases spanning the gap. Germline CDR1 and CDR2: MDHEN and SYDVKM. For the CDR3, the DNA is TGTGCCAGCAGAAGCGACGGCCAAGAGACCCAGTACTTC. Its translation: CASRSDGQETQYF.

The rearrangement links TRBV30 to TRBJ2-7, with D possibly being TRBD2 (5 bases). The germline V and J ends were trimmed by 1 base and 6 bases, with 10 bases remaining between them. The CDR3 length is 12 residues. In germline, CDR1 is GTSNPN, CDR2 SVGIG (reference sequence). Here the CDR3 DNA reads TGTGCCTGGAGTGGTGTAGCGAGCGAGCAGTACTTC. This codes for CAWSGVASEQYF.

The V call is TRBV15, the J call TRBJ2-7; possible D gene TRBD2, 6 bases. This CDR3 spans 15 amino acids. V dropped 5 bases and J dropped 0 bases, with 14 bases sitting between them. Germline-derived CDR1 and CDR2 are LNHNV and YYDKDF (reference sequence). This CDR3 is CATSSFSGPSYEQYF. For the CDR3, the DNA is TGTGCCACCAGCTCCTTCAGCGGGCCCTCCTACGAGCAGTACTTC.

This clone has more than one count but fewer than ten. The genes are TRBV5-1 and TRBJ2-4, with D possibly TRBD1 on 6 matching bases. This CDR3 is built from 15 residues. Germline CDR1 and CDR2: SGHRS and YFSETQ. V lost 5 bases, J lost 7 bases, and 19 bases lay in between. The CDR3 sequence is CASSPRPGVGNIQYF. CDR3 nucleotide sequence: TGCGCCAGCAGTCCTCGCCCAGGGGTAGGGAACATTCAGTACTTC.

The rearrangement links TRBV7-9 to TRBJ1-1, with no clear D. V lost 2 bases, J lost 7 bases, and 8 bases lay in between. The length of the CDR3 is 12 residues. Germline lookup yields CDR1 SEHNR and CDR2 FQNEAQ (reference sequence). CDR3 loop: CASSLRQYEAFF. DNA for the CDR3: TGTGCCAGCAGCTTACGCCAGTATGAAGCTTTCTTT.

The genes are TRBV4-2 and TRBJ1-5; unclear D gene. Trimming left V 5 bases short and J 10 bases short, with 12 bases between. The length of the CDR3 is 12 residues. CDR1 is LGHNA and CDR2 is YNFKEQ in the germline V gene. In nucleotides, the CDR3 is TGTGCCAGCAGCACGGGATTAAATCCCCAGCATTTT. As protein: CASSTGLNPQHF.

Here the CDR3 DNA reads TGTGCCTGGAGTTCCGGGACACATGAGCAGTTCTTC. Translation: CAWSSGTHEQFF. The V gene is TRBV30, the J gene TRBJ2-1; D is possibly TRBD1 (6 bases). This CDR3 spans 12 amino acids. Trimming removed 2 bases at V and 8 bases at J, with 10 bases between. Germline V CDR1 and CDR2: GTSNPN, SVGIG (reference sequence).

The rearrangement uses TRBV30 and TRBJ2-7, with 11 positions matching TRBD2. Germline loops: CDR1 GTSNPN, CDR2 SVGIG (reference sequence). After removal of 0 bases from V and 5 bases from J, the junction contained 3 bases not matched to a gene. The CDR3 is 14 residues long. The CDR3 region has the DNA TGTGCCTGGAGTGTCACGACTAGCGGGAACGAGCAGTACTTC. Amino acids: CAWSVTTSGNEQYF.

Written as DNA, the CDR3 is TGTGCCAGCAGCGTAGCCCCCGCCGGGACAGGAGTCTACGAGCAGTACTTC. It yields the protein CASSVAPAGTGVYEQYF. The chain combines TRBV9 with TRBJ2-7; TRBD1 matches at 8 bases. The CDR3 sequence is 17 residues long. CDR1 is SGDLS, CDR2 YYNGEE, per germline. V shed 0 bases and J 3 bases; nucleotides not matched to a gene: 11.

This clone was counted between two and nine times. The gene calls are TRBV29-1 and TRBJ2-6, with 7 bases lining up with TRBD2. V dropped 6 bases and J dropped 0; count of bases not matched to a gene: 11. The germline CDR1 and CDR2 sequences are SQVTM and ANQGSEA. This CDR3 is 17 amino acids long. CDR3 amino acids: CSVPTSDASSGANVLTF. The CDR3 nucleotides read TGCAGCGTCCCAACTAGCGATGCGAGCTCTGGGGCCAACGTCCTGACTTTC.